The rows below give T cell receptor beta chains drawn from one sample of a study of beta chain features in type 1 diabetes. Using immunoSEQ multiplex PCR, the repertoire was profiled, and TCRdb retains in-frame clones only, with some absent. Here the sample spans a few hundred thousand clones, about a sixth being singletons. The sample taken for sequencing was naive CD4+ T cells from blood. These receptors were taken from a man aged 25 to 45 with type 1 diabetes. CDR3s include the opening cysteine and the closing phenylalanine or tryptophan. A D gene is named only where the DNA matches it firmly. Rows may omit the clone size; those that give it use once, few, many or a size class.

DNA: TGTGCCAGCAGTCTAAAAACGGGACAGTCCTACGAGCAGTACTTC
CDR3: CASSLKTGQSYEQYF
D: TRBD1
size: NA
J: TRBJ2-7
V: TRBV27

DNA: TGTGCCAGCAGCGATAAGCGGGAGGGCACAGATACGCAGTATTTT
CDR3: CASSDKREGTDTQYF
D: TRBD2
size: NA
J: TRBJ2-3
V: TRBV7-2

DNA: TGCAGCGTTGATCGGGGGGCTGGAGAGACCCAGTACTTC
CDR3: CSVDRGAGETQYF
D: NA
size: few
J: TRBJ2-5
V: TRBV29-1

DNA: TGTGCCTGGAGTGGATCCGAGGGACTAGCGGGACCAGATACGCAGTATTTT
CDR3: CAWSGSEGLAGPDTQYF
D: TRBD2
size: few
J: TRBJ2-3
V: TRBV30

DNA: TGCGCCAGCAGCCAAGATTCGGGCCTAGCGGGGGGAGAGACCCAGTACTTC
CDR3: CASSQDSGLAGGETQYF
D: TRBD2
size: few
J: TRBJ2-5
V: TRBV4-3

DNA: TGCAGCGTTGAAGGCCAGTATAATGAAAAACTGTTTTTT
CDR3: CSVEGQYNEKLFF
D: NA
size: few
J: TRBJ1-4
V: TRBV29-1

DNA: TGTGCCAGCACCTCTTTGGAGGGGGCCAGCTCCTACAATGAGCAGTTCTTC
CDR3: CASTSLEGASSYNEQFF
D: NA
size: NA
J: TRBJ2-1
V: TRBV28

DNA: TGTGCCTGGAGCCAATTACAGGGGTCGAGTGGCTACACCTTC
CDR3: CAWSQLQGSSGYTF
D: TRBD1
size: few
J: TRBJ1-2
V: TRBV30

DNA: TGCAGCGTTGCCTTAACTAGCGGGGGAGACTCCTACAATGAGCAGTTCTTC
CDR3: CSVALTSGGDSYNEQFF
D: TRBD2
size: few
J: TRBJ2-1
V: TRBV29-1

DNA: TGCGCCAGCAGCCAGAACCCAACTAATGAAAAACTGTTTTTT
CDR3: CASSQNPTNEKLFF
D: NA
size: few
J: TRBJ1-4
V: TRBV5-1

DNA: TGCGCCAGCAGCCAAGGTACTAGGAAATTCCACGAGCAGTACTTC
CDR3: CASSQGTRKFHEQYF
D: NA
size: NA
J: TRBJ2-7
V: TRBV4-3

DNA: TGTGCCAGCAGTCTCGGAAGAGGGGAGACCCAGTACTTC
CDR3: CASSLGRGETQYF
D: NA
size: few
J: TRBJ2-5
V: TRBV27

DNA: TGCAGCGTGAGAGAATACGGGGATACGCAGTATTTT
CDR3: CSVREYGDTQYF
D: NA
size: NA
J: TRBJ2-3
V: TRBV29-1

DNA: TGCAGCGTTGTTAAGACACTCAACGGGGGCTACACCTTC
CDR3: CSVVKTLNGGYTF
D: NA
size: NA
J: TRBJ1-2
V: TRBV29-1

DNA: TGTGCCTGGAGTGTACACGTGAGCGCTGGGGCCAACGTCCTGACTTTC
CDR3: CAWSVHVSAGANVLTF
D: NA
size: NA
J: TRBJ2-6
V: TRBV30

DNA: TGTGCCAGCAGCCCCCGTGCTAGCGGGAGGAAAGATACGCAGTATTTT
CDR3: CASSPRASGRKDTQYF
D: TRBD2
size: NA
J: TRBJ2-3
V: TRBV7-9

DNA: TGCAGTGCTGGCGACTCCTACGAGCAGTACTTC
CDR3: CSAGDSYEQYF
D: NA
size: NA
J: TRBJ2-7
V: TRBV20-1

DNA: TGTGCCAGCACTCCGGGACAGCCCAATATCGTTGAGCAGTTCTTC
CDR3: CASTPGQPNIVEQFF
D: TRBD1
size: few
J: TRBJ2-1
V: TRBV6-1

DNA: TGTGCCTGGTCGCAGCTTAGCAATCAGCCCCAGCATTTT
CDR3: CAWSQLSNQPQHF
D: NA
size: few
J: TRBJ1-5
V: TRBV30

DNA: TGTGCCTGGAGTGTTTCCTCTGGAAACACCATATATTTT
CDR3: CAWSVSSGNTIYF
D: NA
size: NA
J: TRBJ1-3
V: TRBV30

DNA: TGCAGCGGGTCCAGGGAGAACACTGAAGCTTTCTTT
CDR3: CSGSRENTEAFF
D: NA
size: NA
J: TRBJ1-1
V: TRBV29-1

DNA: TGTGCCAGCCGGACTAGCGGGACCGATACGCAGTATTTT
CDR3: CASRTSGTDTQYF
D: TRBD2
size: NA
J: TRBJ2-3
V: TRBV25-1

DNA: TGTGCCAGCAGTGAACGGCGGGGGACTAGCACAGATACGCAGTATTTT
CDR3: CASSERRGTSTDTQYF
D: TRBD2
size: NA
J: TRBJ2-3
V: TRBV25-1

DNA: TGTGCCAGCAGCCCCGCGTGGGGAGGAGCGGAGACCCAGTACTTC
CDR3: CASSPAWGGAETQYF
D: NA
size: few
J: TRBJ2-5
V: TRBV7-2

DNA: TGTGCCAGCAGCTCATCCAGGACTGAAGCTTTCTTT
CDR3: CASSSSRTEAFF
D: NA
size: few
J: TRBJ1-1
V: TRBV7-9

DNA: TGCGCCAGCAGCGGAGGGGTCCCCTCCTTGGAGACCCAGTACTTC
CDR3: CASSGGVPSLETQYF
D: NA
size: few
J: TRBJ2-5
V: TRBV5-1

DNA: TGTGCCAGCAGCTTGGCGGACAGAAACTATGGCTACACCTTC
CDR3: CASSLADRNYGYTF
D: NA
size: few
J: TRBJ1-2
V: TRBV7-9

DNA: TGTGCCTGGAGTGTCACTGGGGCCAACGTCCTGACTTTC
CDR3: CAWSVTGANVLTF
D: NA
size: NA
J: TRBJ2-6
V: TRBV30

DNA: TGTGCCAGCAGCTTACTAACAGGGCTAAGCAATCAGCCCCAGCATTTT
CDR3: CASSLLTGLSNQPQHF
D: NA
size: NA
J: TRBJ1-5
V: TRBV5-5

DNA: TGCAGCGTTGGGTGGACTAGCGGGGGGACAGATACGCAGTATTTT
CDR3: CSVGWTSGGTDTQYF
D: TRBD2
size: NA
J: TRBJ2-3
V: TRBV29-1

DNA: TGTGCCAGCACCCCAGGGGTCACAGAAAACATTCAGTACTTC
CDR3: CASTPGVTENIQYF
D: NA
size: few
J: TRBJ2-4
V: TRBV28

DNA: TGTGCCAGCAGTTTGGACGGGAGGGGGTCCAATCAGCCCCAGCATTTT
CDR3: CASSLDGRGSNQPQHF
D: NA
size: NA
J: TRBJ1-5
V: TRBV7-9

DNA: TGTGCCAGCAGTGAAGGGGGACACCTTAATGAGCAGTTCTTC
CDR3: CASSEGGHLNEQFF
D: NA
size: NA
J: TRBJ2-1
V: TRBV2

DNA: TGCAGCGTTAGACAGGGACCGAACACCGGGGAGCTGTTTTTT
CDR3: CSVRQGPNTGELFF
D: TRBD1
size: NA
J: TRBJ2-2
V: TRBV29-1

DNA: TGTGCCAGCAGCGCCGGAGAGAACACTGAAGCTTTCTTT
CDR3: CASSAGENTEAFF
D: NA
size: NA
J: TRBJ1-1
V: TRBV7-2

DNA: TGTGCCAGCAGTTTAGACTCTCGACGGAAGAATGGCTACACCTTC
CDR3: CASSLDSRRKNGYTF
D: NA
size: NA
J: TRBJ1-2
V: TRBV27

DNA: TGTGCCAGCAGCTTAGAGGGCACAGATACGCAGTATTTT
CDR3: CASSLEGTDTQYF
D: NA
size: few
J: TRBJ2-3
V: TRBV7-2

DNA: TGTGCCTGGTCGCGGGAGAGCCAGAGCGGCGAGCAGTACTTC
CDR3: CAWSRESQSGEQYF
D: TRBD2
size: NA
J: TRBJ2-7
V: TRBV30

DNA: TGTGCTAGTGGGTCCGGAGATCAGCCCCAGCATTTT
CDR3: CASGSGDQPQHF
D: NA
size: few
J: TRBJ1-5
V: TRBV12-5

DNA: TGTGCCAGCAGCAACCCTCCCGGACGACAAGAGACCCAGTACTTC
CDR3: CASSNPPGRQETQYF
D: NA
size: NA
J: TRBJ2-5
V: TRBV7-8

DNA: TGCGCCAGCAGCCAAGTAGGGAGACTCCAAGAGACCCAGTACTTC
CDR3: CASSQVGRLQETQYF
D: NA
size: few
J: TRBJ2-5
V: TRBV4-1

DNA: TGCGCCAGCAGCTTGGATGGCGGTAGCACAGATACGCAGTATTTT
CDR3: CASSLDGGSTDTQYF
D: NA
size: once
J: TRBJ2-3
V: TRBV5-1

DNA: TGCGCCAGCAGCCCCGGATTCTCCTACGAGCAGTACTTC
CDR3: CASSPGFSYEQYF
D: NA
size: few
J: TRBJ2-7
V: TRBV4-1

DNA: TGCGCCAGCAGGCTGTCAGAGTTCCCGGATACGCAGTATTTT
CDR3: CASRLSEFPDTQYF
D: NA
size: NA
J: TRBJ2-3
V: TRBV4-1

DNA: TGCAGCGTTGAGCGGGGCTCAGATACGCAGTATTTT
CDR3: CSVERGSDTQYF
D: NA
size: NA
J: TRBJ2-3
V: TRBV29-1

DNA: TGTGCCAGCAGTTTCGAGAGGTCAGGGTATGGGACCTACGAGCAGTACTTC
CDR3: CASSFERSGYGTYEQYF
D: NA
size: NA
J: TRBJ2-7
V: TRBV28

DNA: TGCGCCAGCAGCTTGTGGGGCAGGGGAGTAGACGAGACCCAGTACTTC
CDR3: CASSLWGRGVDETQYF
D: NA
size: few
J: TRBJ2-5
V: TRBV5-1

DNA: TGCAGCGAGGGCGGGATCACAGATACGCAGTATTTT
CDR3: CSEGGITDTQYF
D: NA
size: few
J: TRBJ2-3
V: TRBV29-1

DNA: TGCAGCGTTCTTGGACAGGTGATCCAAGAGACCCAGTACTTC
CDR3: CSVLGQVIQETQYF
D: TRBD1
size: NA
J: TRBJ2-5
V: TRBV29-1

DNA: TGTGCCAGCAGCCGGGACAGGGGGCCTCAAGAGACCCAGTACTTC
CDR3: CASSRDRGPQETQYF
D: TRBD1
size: NA
J: TRBJ2-5
V: TRBV2

DNA: TGTGCCAGCAGCTTAGATTTAGCGGAGGGGACCAATGAGCAGTTCTTC
CDR3: CASSLDLAEGTNEQFF
D: NA
size: NA
J: TRBJ2-1
V: TRBV11-2

DNA: TGTGCCAGCAGGGACAGCACCTACGAGCAGTACTTC
CDR3: CASRDSTYEQYF
D: NA
size: NA
J: TRBJ2-7
V: TRBV28

DNA: TGTGCCTGGAATAAACAGGGGATACAAAGGGACATTCAGTACTTC
CDR3: CAWNKQGIQRDIQYF
D: TRBD1
size: few
J: TRBJ2-4
V: TRBV30

DNA: TGTGCCAGCAGCCAAGAGGAGGGCGTGGGGCAGTTCTTC
CDR3: CASSQEEGVGQFF
D: NA
size: NA
J: TRBJ2-1
V: TRBV14